The present TCR beta chain was sequenced within a study of blood T cell repertoires in COVID-19. There are 14 residues in the CDR3. The germline CDR1 and CDR2 sequences are SGDLS and YYNGEE. The V end lost 3 bases, the J end lost 4 bases, and 10 bases lay between the germline ends. Libraries were prepared by immunoSEQ multiplex PCR; TCRdb keeps only in-frame clonotypes and omits some of them. The sample lists 200,000 to 250,000 clones; over 75% were seen once. Sample: PBMCs or T cells enriched from blood (not recorded which). The gene calls are TRBV9 and TRBJ1-4; D is possibly TRBD1 (6 bases). The sequence derives from a man aged 40-50 years who had recovered from COVID-19. CDR3 DNA: TGTGCCAGCAGCGAGGGGGGGCTTAATGAAAAACTGTTTTTT. Translating it yields CASSEGGLNEKLFF.